This TCR beta chain emerged from a study of shared clonotypes between healthy human individuals (dated by TCRdb to the early 2020s). Study-level background: The cohort included three men and two women between 18 and 49 years of age. Per donor, three plates each were used for CD4 naive and CD4 memory, two for CD8 naive, and one for CD8 memory. Blood TCR repertoires of five healthy adults were deeply sequenced to estimate repertoire size and the extent of clonotype sharing between individuals. To increase sequencing depth and limit assay-specific biases, TCR repertoire library preparation and sequencing were carried out by different laboratories using diverse techniques. Each donor's leukapheresis produced roughly between roughly 0.85 and 10 billion PBMCs.

With respect to this clone: No antigen is known for it. Per-base quality was not reported, and no clone a single base away is much larger than it.

CD8 naive samples were obtained by positive selection for CCR7 among CD45RO-negative cells, yielding a CD45RA+CCR7+ population from which TemRA cells were excluded. The donors were healthy, HIV-negative adults who had no recently reported acute infections or vaccinations. Every donor was a Caucasian adult living in Nashville, Tennessee, USA. After blood collection by leukapheresis, PBMCs were isolated using Ficoll-Histopaque density gradient centrifugation and then cryopreserved in the vapor phase of liquid nitrogen. Analytical flow cytometry was used to check the purity and quantity of every magnetically sorted T cell population. Genomic DNA was isolated from each sorted fraction and quantified by UV absorbance on a Nanodrop 2000c. Here is what the overall study found, with its caveats: Compared with non-shared clonotypes, clonotypes shared by all four sorted-subset donors had higher generation probabilities. Incomplete sequencing was indicated by rarefaction of sorted-subset datasets, despite the large sequencing depth. The small number of donors limited the genetic and exposure-history diversity represented. Sampling was limited to blood, and TCR repertoires in tissue likely differ from TCR repertoires in blood. Sharing across four donors was observed for around 5% of naive CD4, 3% to 4% of naive CD8, around 2.5% of memory CD4, and less than 0.45% of memory CD8 clonotypes. Larger estimated clonotype richness was generally found for naive subsets than for memory subsets. Pairwise subsampling indicated that sequencing depth was expected to affect the degree of clonotype sharing among donors.

Using the deep immunoSEQ assay, TCR CDR3 regions were amplified from genomic DNA by multiplex PCR. Extracted genomic DNA from each cell subset was distributed evenly across all wells of several immunoSEQ 96-well plates, and each plate was treated as a replicate. For sorted subsets, each replicate PCR was loaded with about 0.2 ug genomic DNA, equivalent to approximately 27,000 T cell genomes. Purified libraries were measured with a Qubit 3.0 fluorometer, size-checked on a Bioanalyzer 2100, and measured again with the KAPA Library Quantification kit. Every immunoSEQ 96-well plate was sequenced on a separate single-read 150-cycle Illumina NextSeq 550 flow cell. The published analysis was carried out like this. Because the immunoSEQ output included only junctional sequences and no quality scores, the filtering could not be the same as the filtering used for full-length reads. To assign V/J genes and CDR3, sequences were annotated using PyIR, a Python wrapper for IgBLAST v1.9, with IMGT germline references. Reads were removed for weak V/J assignments (E-value above 1e-6), missing CDR3, stop codons, out-of-frame junctions, or ambiguous translated residues. A V3J clonotype was defined by an identical inferred V gene, J gene, and CDR3 amino acid sequence. Percentage overlap between repertoires was calculated by dividing the number of shared unique clonotypes by the size of the smaller repertoire. Three approaches were used to assess repertoire richness: RTK rarefaction, the Chao1 estimator, and Recon v2.1 estimates of unobserved clonotypes. Generation probabilities for all TCRbeta clonotypes obtained by the gDNA method from a handful of donors were computed using OLGA. TCRdb provides this immuneACCESS table in a form limited to in-frame rearrangements. Some clones are lacking; in checked studies, under half of them reflect an unresolved V gene, and why the rest are absent is not known. Clone size and V and J calls were adopted from that table, with D and trimming inferred from the DNA. This sample gives nearly 2 million clones in total; approximately 94% of them show up just once. In total, the top ten clones hold around 1.2% of the sample.

Taken from the germline V gene, the CDR1 and CDR2 loops are SGHTS and YDEGEE. The cysteine opens and the phenylalanine closes a CDR3 of 14 amino acids. CDR3 DNA is the only sequence kept; it has 42 bases, read in frame from the first base. The trim is 6 bases for V and 6 bases for J, with a gap of 19 bases between the germline ends. This TCR was sampled from a man aged 18 to 35 in good health. Input material: naive CD8+ T cells sorted from blood. In light of the paper, this sample's cell subset or site label describes: CD45RA+CCR7+. This receptor chain uses TRBV5-8 and TRBJ2-7; the D gene is unclear. The CDR3 in this case is CASTRAGNLGEQYF. Read as DNA, the sequence is TGTGCCAGCACCCGCGCCGGCAATCTGGGCGAGCAGTACTTC.